This T cell receptor (beta chain) was sequenced in a study of identical twins. General study results and limits: The authors noted that invariant MAIT and iNKT cells could partly confound zero-insertion analyses.

The V gene end was trimmed by 4 bases and the J gene end by 2 bases; junction bases not matched to a gene: 3. Germline V gene lookup returns CDR1 ENHRY and CDR2 SYGVKD. The CDR3 has 14 residues. In TCRdb, the 5' RACE reads were re-called with MiXCR into one record per CDR3 protein. The data contain hundreds of thousands of distinct CDR3 sequences, about 7.3% of them singletons. This clonotype was found many times. Its antigen is not identified. These data are also associated with another study on yellow fever vaccine responses in identical twins. Turning to that study: Twins reportedly had a vaccine T cell response that seemed partly convergent, partly personalized.

The source of this sequence is a woman aged 18 to 35 in good health. V gene TRBV10-3 combines with J gene TRBJ2-3; 7 nucleotides line up with TRBD2. The source material was memory (CD45RO+) T cells sorted from blood. The CDR3 loop is CAISGLADTDTQYF. CDR3 nucleotides: TGTGCCATCAGTGGCCTAGCGGACACAGATACGCAGTATTTT.